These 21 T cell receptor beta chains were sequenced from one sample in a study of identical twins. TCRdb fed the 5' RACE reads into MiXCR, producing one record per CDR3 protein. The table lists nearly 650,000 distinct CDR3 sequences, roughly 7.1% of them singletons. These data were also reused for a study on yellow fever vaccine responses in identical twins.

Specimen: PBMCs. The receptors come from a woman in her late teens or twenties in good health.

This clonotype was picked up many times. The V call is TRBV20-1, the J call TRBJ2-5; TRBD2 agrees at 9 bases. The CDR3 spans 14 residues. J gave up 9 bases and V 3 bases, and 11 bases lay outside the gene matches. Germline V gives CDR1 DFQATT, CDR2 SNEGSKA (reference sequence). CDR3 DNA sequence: TGCAGTGCTAGGGCCGGGACTAGCCCATCCGCCCAGTACTTC. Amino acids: CSARAGTSPSAQYF.

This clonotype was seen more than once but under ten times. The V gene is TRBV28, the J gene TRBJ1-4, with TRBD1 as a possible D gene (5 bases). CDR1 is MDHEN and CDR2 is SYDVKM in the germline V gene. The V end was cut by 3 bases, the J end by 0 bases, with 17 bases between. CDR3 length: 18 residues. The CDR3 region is CASSLSGRVVATNEKLFF. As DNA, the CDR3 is TGTGCCAGCAGTTTGTCTGGCAGGGTGGTTGCAACTAATGAAAAACTGTTTTTT.

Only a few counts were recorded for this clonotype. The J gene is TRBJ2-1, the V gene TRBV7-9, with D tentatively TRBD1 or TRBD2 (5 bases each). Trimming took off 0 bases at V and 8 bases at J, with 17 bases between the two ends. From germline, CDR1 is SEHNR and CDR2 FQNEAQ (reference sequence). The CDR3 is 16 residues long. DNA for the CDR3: TGTGCCAGCAGCTTAGCGGGACCGCTCCAAGCCTATGAGCAGTTCTTC. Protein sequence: CASSLAGPLQAYEQFF.

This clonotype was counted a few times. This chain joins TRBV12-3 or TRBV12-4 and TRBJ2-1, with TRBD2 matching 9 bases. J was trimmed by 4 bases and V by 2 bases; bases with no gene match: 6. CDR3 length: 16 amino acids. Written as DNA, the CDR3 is TGTGCCAGCAGTTTAAATAGCGGGAGAGTATACAATGAGCAGTTCTTC. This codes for CASSLNSGRVYNEQFF.

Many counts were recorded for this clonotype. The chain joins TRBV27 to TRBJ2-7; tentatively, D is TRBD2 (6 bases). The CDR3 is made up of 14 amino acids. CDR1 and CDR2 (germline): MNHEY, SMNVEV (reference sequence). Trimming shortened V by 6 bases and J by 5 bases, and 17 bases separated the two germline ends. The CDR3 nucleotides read TGTGCCAGCAGCCGATGGGAGGAGTCCCACGAGCAGTACTTC. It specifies CASSRWEESHEQYF.

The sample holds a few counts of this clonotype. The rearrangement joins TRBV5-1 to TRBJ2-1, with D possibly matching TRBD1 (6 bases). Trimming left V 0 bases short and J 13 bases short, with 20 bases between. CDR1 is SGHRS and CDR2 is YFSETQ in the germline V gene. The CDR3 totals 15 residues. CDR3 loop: CASSLEFIQGAPQFF. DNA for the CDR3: TGCGCCAGCAGCTTGGAGTTTATACAGGGCGCCCCTCAGTTCTTC.

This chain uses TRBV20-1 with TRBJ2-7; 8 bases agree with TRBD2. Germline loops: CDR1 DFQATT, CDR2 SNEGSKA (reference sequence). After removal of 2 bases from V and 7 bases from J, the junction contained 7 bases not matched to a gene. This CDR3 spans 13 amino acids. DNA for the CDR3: TGCAGTGCTAGAAGGACTAGCCTTGAGGAGCAGTACTTC. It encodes CSARRTSLEEQYF.

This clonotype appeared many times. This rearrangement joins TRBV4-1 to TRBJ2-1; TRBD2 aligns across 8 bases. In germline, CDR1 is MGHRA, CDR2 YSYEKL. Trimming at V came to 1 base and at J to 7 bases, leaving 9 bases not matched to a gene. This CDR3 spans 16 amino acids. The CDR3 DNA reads TGCGCCAGCAGCCAAGTGGGACTAGGTCCTGTGAATGAGCAGTTCTTC. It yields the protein CASSQVGLGPVNEQFF.

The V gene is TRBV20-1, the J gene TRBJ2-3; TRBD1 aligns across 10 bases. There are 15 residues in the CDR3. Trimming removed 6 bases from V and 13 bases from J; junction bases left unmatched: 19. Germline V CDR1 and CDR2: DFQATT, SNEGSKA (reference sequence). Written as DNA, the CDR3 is TGCAGTGCAAGACCCGGGACAGGGGCCATAGGCCTCGAGTATTTT. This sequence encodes CSARPGTGAIGLEYF.

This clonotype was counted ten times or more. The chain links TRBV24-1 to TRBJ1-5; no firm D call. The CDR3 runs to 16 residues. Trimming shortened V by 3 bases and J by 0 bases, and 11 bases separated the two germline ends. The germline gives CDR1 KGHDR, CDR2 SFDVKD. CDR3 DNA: TGTGCCACCAGTGATGGGCCGCAGAATAGCAATCAGCCCCAGCATTTT. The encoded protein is CATSDGPQNSNQPQHF.

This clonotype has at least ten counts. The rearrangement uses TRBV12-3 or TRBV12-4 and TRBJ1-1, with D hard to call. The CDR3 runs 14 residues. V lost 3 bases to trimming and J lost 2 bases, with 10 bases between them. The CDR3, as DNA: TGTGCCAGCAGTTTGAGTAGTATTAACACTGAAGCTTTCTTT. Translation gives CASSLSSINTEAFF.

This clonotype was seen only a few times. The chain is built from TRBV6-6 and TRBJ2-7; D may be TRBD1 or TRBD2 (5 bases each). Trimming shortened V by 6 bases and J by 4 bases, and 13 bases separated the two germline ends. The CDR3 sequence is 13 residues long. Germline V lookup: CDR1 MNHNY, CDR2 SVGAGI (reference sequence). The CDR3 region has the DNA TGTGCCAGCAGCCCGGGACCCCAATACGAGCAGTACGTC. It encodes CASSPGPQYEQYV.

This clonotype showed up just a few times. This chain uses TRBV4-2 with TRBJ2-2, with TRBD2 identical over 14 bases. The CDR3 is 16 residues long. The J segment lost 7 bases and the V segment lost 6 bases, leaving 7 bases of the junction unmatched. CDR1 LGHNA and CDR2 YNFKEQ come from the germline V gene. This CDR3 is CASRDHGTSGSGELFF. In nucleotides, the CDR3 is TGTGCCAGCAGAGATCACGGGACTAGCGGGAGCGGGGAGCTGTTTTTT.

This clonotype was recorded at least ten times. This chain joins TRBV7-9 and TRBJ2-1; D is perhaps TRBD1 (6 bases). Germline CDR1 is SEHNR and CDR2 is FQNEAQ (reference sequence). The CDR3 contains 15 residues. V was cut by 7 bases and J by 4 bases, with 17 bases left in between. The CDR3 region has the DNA TGTGCCAGCATCCATCGCAGGGGCGTGTACAATGAGCAGTTCTTC. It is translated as CASIHRRGVYNEQFF.

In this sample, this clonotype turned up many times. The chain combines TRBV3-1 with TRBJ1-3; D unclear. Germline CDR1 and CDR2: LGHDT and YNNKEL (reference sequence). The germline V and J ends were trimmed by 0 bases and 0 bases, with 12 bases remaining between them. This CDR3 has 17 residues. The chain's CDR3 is CASSQDAWGFSGNTIYF. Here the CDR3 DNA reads TGTGCCAGCAGCCAAGACGCATGGGGTTTCTCTGGAAACACCATATATTTT.

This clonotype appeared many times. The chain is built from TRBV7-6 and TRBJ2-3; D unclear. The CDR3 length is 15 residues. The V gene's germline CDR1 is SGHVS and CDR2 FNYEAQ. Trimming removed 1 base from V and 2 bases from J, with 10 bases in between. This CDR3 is CASSLEPGYTDTQYF. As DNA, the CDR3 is TGTGCCAGCAGCTTAGAGCCAGGATACACAGATACGCAGTATTTT. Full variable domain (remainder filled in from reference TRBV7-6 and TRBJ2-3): GAGVSQSPRYKVTKRGQDVALRCDPISGHVSLYWYRQALGQGPEFLTYFNYEAQQDKSGLPNDRFSAERPEGSISTLTIQRTEQRDSAMYRCASSLEPGYTDTQYFGPGTRLTVL.

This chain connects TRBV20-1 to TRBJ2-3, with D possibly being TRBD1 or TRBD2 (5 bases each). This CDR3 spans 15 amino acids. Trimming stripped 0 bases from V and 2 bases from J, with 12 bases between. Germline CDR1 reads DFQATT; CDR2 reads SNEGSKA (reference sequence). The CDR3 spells CSAREGVFNTDTQYF. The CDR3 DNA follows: TGCAGTGCTAGAGAGGGGGTTTTCAACACAGATACGCAGTATTTT.

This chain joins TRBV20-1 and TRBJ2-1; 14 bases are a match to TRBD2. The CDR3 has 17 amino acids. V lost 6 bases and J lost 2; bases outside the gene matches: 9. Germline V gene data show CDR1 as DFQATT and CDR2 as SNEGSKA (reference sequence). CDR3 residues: CSASTSGRAGAYNEQFF. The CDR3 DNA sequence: TGCAGTGCCTCGACTAGCGGGAGGGCCGGGGCCTACAATGAGCAGTTCTTC.

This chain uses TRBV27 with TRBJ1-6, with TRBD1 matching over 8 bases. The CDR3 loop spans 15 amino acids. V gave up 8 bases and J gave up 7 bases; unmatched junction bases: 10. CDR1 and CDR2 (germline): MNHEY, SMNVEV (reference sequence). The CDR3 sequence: CASRIPGQANSPLHF. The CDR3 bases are TGTGCCAGCCGTATCCCGGGACAGGCGAATTCACCCCTCCACTTT.

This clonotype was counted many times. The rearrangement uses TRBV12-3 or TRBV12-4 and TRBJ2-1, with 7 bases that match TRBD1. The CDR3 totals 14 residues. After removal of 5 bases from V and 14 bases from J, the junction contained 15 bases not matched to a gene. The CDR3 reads CASSGEGAPTGKFF. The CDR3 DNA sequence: TGTGCCAGCAGTGGCGAGGGGGCCCCAACTGGGAAGTTCTTC.

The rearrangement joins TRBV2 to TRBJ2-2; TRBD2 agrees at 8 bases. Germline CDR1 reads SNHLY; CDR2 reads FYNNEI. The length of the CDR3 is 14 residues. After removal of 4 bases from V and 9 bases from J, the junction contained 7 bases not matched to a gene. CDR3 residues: CASSGRGGFRELFF. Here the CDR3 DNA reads TGTGCCAGCAGTGGCCGGGGGGGCTTCAGGGAGCTGTTTTTT.